This paragraph reports one T cell receptor beta chain. Through negative isolation, CD4+ and CD8+ T cells were obtained, while TEMRA cells were enriched using FACS. This entry is derived from a study of CD8 T cells in Susac syndrome. Study in general: When blood was collected, patients with Susac syndrome were therapy-naive, were taking corticosteroids, or were receiving intravenous immunoglobulin alone.

Random-hexamer reverse transcription was applied to roughly 0.5 to 1 ug RNA. The immunoSEQ assay covered 54 Vbeta and 13 Jbeta segments for CDR3. TCRdb analysed the immunoSEQ multiplex PCR reads with MiXCR anew, one entry per CDR3 protein. The table has 210,000 or so distinct CDR3 sequences, 94% seen once. Germline V gene lookup returns CDR1 MNHEY and CDR2 SVGEGT. The germline V and J ends were trimmed by 6 bases and 0 bases, with 17 bases remaining between them. This CDR3 is built from 16 residues. Sequencing was performed on CD4+ T cells from PBMCs. This sequence was found in a human donor with Susac syndrome. V gene TRBV6-2 or TRBV6-3 combines with J gene TRBJ2-5; a possible D gene is TRBD2 (5 bases). In DNA, the CDR3 is TGTGCCAGCAGATCCCCGGACGGGGTCCACCAAGAGACCCAGTACTTC. Amino acid sequence: CASRSPDGVHQETQYF.